A selection of T cell receptor beta chains follows, all from one sample in a study of blood T cell repertoires in COVID-19. Libraries were prepared by immunoSEQ multiplex PCR; TCRdb keeps only in-frame clonotypes and omits some of them. The profile shows 10,000 or so clones, just over 75% of them singletons. The sequencing sample was made of peripheral blood. Every receptor here comes from a human donor in a cohort sampled during active COVID-19. Each CDR3 is given with its conserved first and last residue. Each record gives: D gene, V gene, J gene, clone size, CDR3 DNA, CDR3 protein. A D gene is named only where the DNA matches it firmly. The listing skips clone size in some rows; elsewhere it reads once, few, many or a size class.

TRBD2	TRBV7-2	TRBJ2-1	-	TGTGCCAGCAGCTTAGTTGCTAGCGGGGGACATGAGCAGTTCTTC	CASSLVASGGHEQFF
-	TRBV18	TRBJ2-7	few	TGTGCCAGCTCAACCTCCGACGGGTTAGAGCAGTACTTC	CASSTSDGLEQYF
-	TRBV2	TRBJ2-6	-	TGTGCCAGCAGTGCCGGGAGTCGCTCTGGGGCCAACGTCCTGACTTTC	CASSAGSRSGANVLTF
-	TRBV6-5	TRBJ1-5	-	TGTGCCAGCAAGGGGGGGCCTCGCAATCAGCCCCAGCATTTT	CASKGGPRNQPQHF
TRBD1	TRBV7-6	TRBJ1-3	-	TGTGCCAGCAGCTTAGCCCACACAGGGGATGGAAACACCATATATTTT	CASSLAHTGDGNTIYF
TRBD2	TRBV3-1/TRBV3-2	TRBJ2-2	-	TGTGCCAGCTCCGGAGCGGGGGGGCGTGGGGAGCTGTTTTTT	CASSGAGGRGELFF
-	TRBV18	TRBJ2-1	-	TGTGCCAGCTCACGGGAGGCAGGGTACAATGAGCAGTTCTTC	CASSREAGYNEQFF
TRBD1	TRBV6-5	TRBJ2-7	-	TGTGCCAGTCGTTCCCCGGGACAGCTGTTGGACGAGCAGTACTTC	CASRSPGQLLDEQYF
TRBD1	TRBV19	TRBJ1-5	-	TGTGCCAGTAGTATTACAGGGGGCGCCCAGCATTTT	CASSITGGAQHF
TRBD2	TRBV27	TRBJ2-5	-	TGTGCCAGCAGACGGACTAGCGGGGGGCGAAAAGAGACCCAGTACTTC	CASRRTSGGRKETQYF
TRBD1	TRBV2	TRBJ1-2	-	TGTGCCAGCAGATTCGGACAGGGCGGTGGCTACACCTTC	CASRFGQGGGYTF
-	TRBV19	TRBJ1-2	-	TGTGCCAGTAGGAAGGACGGGGACTATGGCTACACCTTC	CASRKDGDYGYTF
-	TRBV5-1	TRBJ2-7	once	TGCGCCAGCAGCTCCGGCCCCGGGTCCCTCTACGAGCAGTACTTC	CASSSGPGSLYEQYF
-	TRBV6-6	TRBJ2-3	-	TGTGCCAGCAGCGATGGGGGGGGCAGCACAGATACGCAGTATTTT	CASSDGGGSTDTQYF
TRBD1	TRBV19	TRBJ1-5	few	TGTGCCAGTAGTACCCAGGGGGCCGGTCAGCCCCAGCATTTT	CASSTQGAGQPQHF
TRBD1	TRBV7-9	TRBJ2-5	few	TGTGCCAGCAGCACGGAAGGGACAGTCGGGGAGACCCAGTACTTC	CASSTEGTVGETQYF
-	TRBV5-1	TRBJ1-2	-	TGCGCCAGCAGCTTGGACAGCCGCAGTAACTATGGCTACACCTTC	CASSLDSRSNYGYTF
-	TRBV18	TRBJ1-6	-	TGTGCCAGCTCAGGGGGGAATTCACCCCTCCACTTT	CASSGGNSPLHF
TRBD1	TRBV11-2	TRBJ2-7	-	TGTGCCAGCAGCTTGGGGGACAGGGGAACCTACGAGCAGTACTTC	CASSLGDRGTYEQYF
TRBD1	TRBV5-1	TRBJ1-2	few	TGCGCCAGCAGCTTAGCAGGACAGGGGGTGGGCTACACCTTC	CASSLAGQGVGYTF
TRBD1	TRBV19	TRBJ1-6	-	TGTGCCAGAGATGGACAGGGGAGCTCCTATAATTCACCCCTCCACTTT	CARDGQGSSYNSPLHF
TRBD1	TRBV3-1/TRBV3-2	TRBJ2-1	few	TGTGCCAGCAGCCAGGGGCGAGGGGGCAAGCAGTTCTTC	CASSQGRGGKQFF
-	TRBV3-1/TRBV3-2	TRBJ1-1	-	TGTGCCAGCAGCCCACGAGGCGGCGGGAGGGCTTTCTTT	CASSPRGGGRAFF
-	TRBV6-1	TRBJ2-7	-	TGTGCCAGCAGTGAAAACAGCCCCTACGAGCAGTACTTC	CASSENSPYEQYF
-	TRBV7-9	TRBJ1-2	few	TGTGCCAGCAGCTTAGACAGCTATGGCTACACCTTC	CASSLDSYGYTF
-	TRBV5-8	TRBJ1-1	-	TGTGCCAGCAGCTTGGTGGTCTGGGGGACACTCCACACTGAAGCTTTCTTT	CASSLVVWGTLHTEAFF
-	TRBV3-1/TRBV3-2	TRBJ1-6	-	TGTGCCAGCAGCCAAGGGTCTAGAGGTTCACCCCTCCACTTT	CASSQGSRGSPLHF
TRBD2	TRBV9	TRBJ2-3	-	TGTGCCAGCAGCGAGACGGGGGGGCCAGATACGCAGTATTTT	CASSETGGPDTQYF
TRBD1	TRBV19	TRBJ1-5	-	TGTGCCAGTATCACTACCGGGACAGGGTCGTTGGAGCCCCAGCATTTT	CASITTGTGSLEPQHF
-	TRBV4-1	TRBJ2-1	-	TGCGCCAGCAGCCCGGGACTCGTCTCCTACAATGAGCAGTTCTTC	CASSPGLVSYNEQFF
-	TRBV30	TRBJ1-1	-	TGTGCCTGGAATCGAGGATCGCTGAACACTGAAGCTTTCTTT	CAWNRGSLNTEAFF
-	TRBV28	TRBJ2-5	-	TGTGCCAGCAGTTTGACCAACAGCTTCGATAATTACCAAGAGACCCAGTACTTC	CASSLTNSFDNYQETQYF
-	TRBV5-1	TRBJ1-1	-	TGCGCCAGCAGCCCCGGGACATTTGACACTGAAGCTTTCTTT	CASSPGTFDTEAFF
-	TRBV5-6	TRBJ1-1	-	TGTGCCAGCAGCTTGGAGAGACATAAGAACACTGAAGCTTTCTTT	CASSLERHKNTEAFF
-	TRBV6-2/TRBV6-3	TRBJ2-7	few	TGTGCCAGCAGTTACTACCAGGGGTACTACGAGCAGTACTTC	CASSYYQGYYEQYF
-	TRBV5-1	TRBJ1-1	few	TGCGCCAGCAGCTTGGATTCGGGTATCTCTGAAGCTTTCTTT	CASSLDSGISEAFF
-	TRBV30	TRBJ1-5	-	TGTGCCTGGAGTGGTGTGAGGGCCGGGCAGCCCCAGCATTTT	CAWSGVRAGQPQHF
TRBD2	TRBV28	TRBJ2-2	-	TGTGCCAGCAGCATAAGCGGGGGGGCCGTTCCCGGGGAGCTGTTTTTT	CASSISGGAVPGELFF
-	TRBV3-1/TRBV3-2	TRBJ2-7	few	TGTGCCAGCAGCCAAGGAAGGGGAGGCGAGCAGTACTTC	CASSQGRGGEQYF
-	TRBV2	TRBJ1-5	-	TGTGCCAGCAGTGAAACCCCAGGGGCGGGCAATCAGCCCCAGCATTTT	CASSETPGAGNQPQHF
TRBD1	TRBV19	TRBJ2-7	-	TGTGCCAGTAGTATCCTCGGGACAGTTCCCTACGAGCAGTACTTC	CASSILGTVPYEQYF
-	TRBV15	TRBJ2-1	-	TGTGCCACCAGCAGAGATCCGGGAGTCGGGTATGAGCAGTTCTTC	CATSRDPGVGYEQFF
TRBD1	TRBV4-2	TRBJ2-7	-	TGTGCCAGCAGCCAAGACTGGACAGGTTCCTACGAGCAGTACTTC	CASSQDWTGSYEQYF
TRBD1	TRBV30	TRBJ1-4	-	TGTGCCTGGAATCGGGACAGGCTAGAGGAAAAACTGTTTTTT	CAWNRDRLEEKLFF
TRBD1	TRBV5-1	TRBJ2-7	-	TGCGCCAGCAGCCCCATCCCAGGGACAGGGGCGAGCTCCTACGAGCAGTACTTC	CASSPIPGTGASSYEQYF
-	TRBV3-1/TRBV3-2	TRBJ2-3	-	TGTGCCAGCAGTCTGGAGGGTGCGGCCACAGATACGCAGTATTTT	CASSLEGAATDTQYF
-	TRBV2	TRBJ2-7	-	TGTGCCAGCAGAGACCGGGCAGGGGGGTACGAGCAGTACTTC	CASRDRAGGYEQYF
TRBD2	TRBV15	TRBJ2-3	-	TGTGCCACCAGCGGAGGTTCGGGGGGGGCAGATACGCAGTATTTT	CATSGGSGGADTQYF
-	TRBV7-8	TRBJ2-6	-	TGTGCCAGCCCAGGGAATCCTGGGGCCAACGTCCTGACTTTC	CASPGNPGANVLTF
-	TRBV3-1/TRBV3-2	TRBJ2-7	-	TGTGCCAGCAGGGGGCTTAAGGGGCGCATCACCTACGAGCAGTACTTC	CASRGLKGRITYEQYF